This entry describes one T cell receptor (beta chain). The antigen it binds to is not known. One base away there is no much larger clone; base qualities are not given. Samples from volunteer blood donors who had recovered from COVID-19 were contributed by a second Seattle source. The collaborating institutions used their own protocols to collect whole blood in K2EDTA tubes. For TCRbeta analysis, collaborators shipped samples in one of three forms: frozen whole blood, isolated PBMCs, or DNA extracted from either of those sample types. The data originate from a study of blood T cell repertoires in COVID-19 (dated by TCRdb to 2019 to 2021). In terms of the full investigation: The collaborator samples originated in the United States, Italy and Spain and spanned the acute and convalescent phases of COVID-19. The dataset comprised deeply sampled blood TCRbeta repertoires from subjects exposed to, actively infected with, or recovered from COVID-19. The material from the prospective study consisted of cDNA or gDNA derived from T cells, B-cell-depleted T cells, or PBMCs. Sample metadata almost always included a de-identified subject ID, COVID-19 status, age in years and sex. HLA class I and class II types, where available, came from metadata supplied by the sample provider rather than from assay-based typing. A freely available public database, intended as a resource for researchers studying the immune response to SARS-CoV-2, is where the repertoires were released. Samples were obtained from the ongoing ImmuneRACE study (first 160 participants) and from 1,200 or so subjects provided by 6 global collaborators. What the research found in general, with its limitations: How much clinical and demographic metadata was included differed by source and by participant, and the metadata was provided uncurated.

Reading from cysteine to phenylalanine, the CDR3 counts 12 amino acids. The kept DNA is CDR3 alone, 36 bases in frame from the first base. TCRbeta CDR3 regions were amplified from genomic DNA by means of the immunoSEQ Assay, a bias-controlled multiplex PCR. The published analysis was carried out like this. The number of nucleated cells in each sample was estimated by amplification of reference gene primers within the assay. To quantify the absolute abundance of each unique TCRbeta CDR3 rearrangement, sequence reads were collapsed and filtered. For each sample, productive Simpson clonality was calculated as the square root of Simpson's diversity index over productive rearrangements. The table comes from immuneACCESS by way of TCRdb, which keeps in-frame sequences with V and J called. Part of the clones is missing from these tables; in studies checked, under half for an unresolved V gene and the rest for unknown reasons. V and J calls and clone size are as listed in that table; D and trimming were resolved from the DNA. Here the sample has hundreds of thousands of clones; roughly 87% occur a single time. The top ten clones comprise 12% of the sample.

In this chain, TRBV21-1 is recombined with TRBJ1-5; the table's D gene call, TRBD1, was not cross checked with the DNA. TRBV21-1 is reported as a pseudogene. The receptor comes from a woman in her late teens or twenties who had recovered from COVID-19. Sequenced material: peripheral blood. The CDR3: CAAGQVGQPQHF. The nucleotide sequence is TGTGCGGCTGGGCAGGTAGGTCAGCCCCAGCATTTT.